The present T cell receptor (beta chain) was sequenced within a study of T cell changes during pregnancy in multiple sclerosis. V shed 6 bases and J shed 1 base, with 24 bases lying between them. This CDR3 contains 18 residues. Germline CDR1 reads MGHRA; CDR2 reads YSYEKL. Using immunoSEQ multiplex PCR, the repertoire was profiled, and TCRdb retains in-frame clones only, with some absent. The sample yields 90,000 to 100,000 clones, 90% to 95% seen once. The chain combines TRBV4-1 with TRBJ1-1, with D perhaps matching TRBD1 (5 bases). The specimen was peripheral blood, collected in the first trimester of pregnancy. This TCR was recovered from a female donor with multiple sclerosis, enrolled in a pregnancy study. CDR3 protein: CASRENPPLVTENTEAFF. The CDR3 DNA sequence: TGCGCCAGCAGAGAAAACCCTCCCCTCGTGACAGAGAACACTGAAGCTTTCTTT.